The entry below describes one T cell receptor beta chain. The CDR3 consists of 14 residues. Trimming removed 0 bases at V and 9 bases at J, with 12 bases between. Germline V gene sequence: CDR1 SGHTA, CDR2 FQGTGA. Libraries were prepared by immunoSEQ multiplex PCR; TCRdb keeps only in-frame clonotypes and omits some of them. The repertoire holds more than 85,000 clones, with about four fifths as singletons. This specimen belongs to a study of PD-1 blockade in mismatch repair-deficient tumors. All patients were mismatch repair deficient, assessed by either PCR or immunohistochemistry. The sequence was obtained from an adult with mismatch repair-deficient cancer. The chain couples TRBV7-3 to TRBJ2-1; TRBD1 might be the D (5 bases). This sample comprised peripheral blood, obtained 36 weeks after starting pembrolizumab. CDR3 DNA sequence: TGTGCCAGCAGCTTAACGACAGATATTGCTGAGCAGTTCTTC. Its protein product is CASSLTTDIAEQFF.